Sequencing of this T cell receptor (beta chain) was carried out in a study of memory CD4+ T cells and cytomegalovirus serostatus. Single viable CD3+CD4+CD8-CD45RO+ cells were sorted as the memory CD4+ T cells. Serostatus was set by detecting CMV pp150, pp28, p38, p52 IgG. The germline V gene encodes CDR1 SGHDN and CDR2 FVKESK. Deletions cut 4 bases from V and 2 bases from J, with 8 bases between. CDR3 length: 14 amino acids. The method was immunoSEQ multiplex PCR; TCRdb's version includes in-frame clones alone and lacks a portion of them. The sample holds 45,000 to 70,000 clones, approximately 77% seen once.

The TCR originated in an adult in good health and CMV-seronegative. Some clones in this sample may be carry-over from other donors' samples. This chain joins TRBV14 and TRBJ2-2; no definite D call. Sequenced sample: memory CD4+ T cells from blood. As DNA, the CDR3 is TGTGCCAGCAGCCGCGGATATAACACCGGGGAGCTGTTTTTT. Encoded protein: CASSRGYNTGELFF.